This record looks at one TCR gamma chain sequence and its context. This clone occurred a few times. There is no known antigen for this receptor. Base qualities are not provided; no much larger clone lies one nucleotide away. Receptor amplification or capture employed multiplex PCR. Sequenced on an Ion Torrent PGM. The LymphoTrack kit, which has primers carrying Illumina adapters, was used to amplify TRG repertoires from about 220 ng of biopsy DNA. TRG amplicons were purified with AMPure XP beads, quantified on a 2100 Bioanalyzer, and pooled equimolarly. TRG libraries were sequenced on an Ion PGM instrument. The paper's processing steps were these. Using FastX, any read was removed if more than 10% of its nucleotides had quality scores below the third quartile calculated per patient. Reads were aligned with IMGT/HighV-QUEST to assign V, D and J genes, identify CDR3 regions and assess functionality. After the sequences were translated into amino acids, every sequence predicted to be non-functional was thrown out. CDR3s were split into kmers with and without positional annotation, PCA was performed on kmer frequencies, and samples were clustered using all 1023 combinations of PCs 1-10. Classification was validated by leave-one-out cross-validation, in which parameters were re-optimised on the remaining samples each time. Shannon diversity was calculated with the vegan R package from repeated random subsamples, each the size of the lowest read count. Public reads were reanalyzed in TCRdb with CATT, and rows carrying the same DNA were merged afterwards. TCRdb, not the original authors, processed these V and J calls. For this sample the table gives about a thousand gamma-chain clones, of which around 48% were detected only once. The leading ten clones occupy around 16% of the sample.

For each case, genomic DNA was extracted from ten 5-um FFPE scrolls with the QIAamp DNA FFPE tissue kit. To test whether coeliac disease can be classified from the TCR repertoire, the study used fully anonymised formalin-fixed paraffin-embedded duodenal biopsies that were not needed for diagnosis. The sample originates from a study of intestinal T cells in coeliac disease (TCRdb year 2020). Regarding the study in general: Coeliac patients were found to be much younger than controls, with mean ages of roughly 16.0 versus 55 years recorded in the TRG cohort. The TCR-delta (TRD) cohort included duodenal biopsies from 11 coeliac disease patients and 11 non-coeliac controls. A second, larger TCR-gamma (TRG) cohort included duodenal biopsies from 30 to 35 coeliac disease patients and 20 to 25 non-coeliac controls. What the work shows at the level of the full study, not this receptor alone: A significant age difference was observed between coeliac and control groups, although significant classification was not yielded by an age-split analysis. In training, clustering based on TRD kmers put every one of the 22 biopsies in the right class, and the leave-one-out accuracy was reported as 91%. TRG clustering correctly classified most of the 54 biopsies (around 94%), with a reported leave-one-out accuracy of roughly 90%. FFPE-derived DNA was found to be relatively degraded, and loss of a proportion of TCR sequences in each sample was likely caused by this degradation. Repeated CDR3 amino acid sequences could not be distinguished from PCR duplicates.

Unmatched junction bases come to 5, with V trimmed by 8 bases and J by 3 bases. CDR3 length: 12 amino acids, cysteine to phenylalanine. CDR3 DNA only is kept here, 36 bases in frame from base 1. Sequencing input: a duodenal biopsy. This sequence was found in a human donor with celiac disease. The chain is encoded by TRGV10 joined to TRGJ1 or TRGJ2. TRGV10 is annotated as an ORF whose role is uncertain. The CDR3: CAAWDFYYKKLF. Here is the DNA: TGTGCTGCGTGGGACTTTTATTATAAGAAACTCTTT.